The TCR beta chain described here comes from a study of cytomegalovirus exposure and HLA in healthy donors. Germline V gives CDR1 LGHNA, CDR2 YNFKEQ. Trimming pared 1 base from V and 2 bases from J, leaving 9 bases between. This CDR3 region has 14 residues. Measured with immunoSEQ multiplex PCR; TCRdb has only the in-frame clones, and not every one. Among 130,000 or so clones listed, 85% to 90% were seen once. This receptor was taken from a man aged 30 to 45 in good health and CMV-seronegative. The chain joins TRBV4-2 to TRBJ2-7, with D possibly matching TRBD1 (6 bases). Sequenced input: PBMCs. CDR3 DNA: TGTGCCAGCAGCCAAGGCAGGGGACCCTACGAGCAGTACTTC. Translated: CASSQGRGPYEQYF.